What follows describes a single T cell receptor beta chain. The CDR3 length is 13 residues. Germline assignment: CDR1 MNHNS and CDR2 SASEGT. Trimming left V 2 bases short and J 4 bases short, with 8 bases between. This sample was included in a study of blood T cell repertoires in COVID-19. In the study overall: Spain, Italy and the United States supplied samples that represented acute and convalescent COVID-19. PBMCs, B-cell-depleted T cells, or T cells provided the cDNA or gDNA that made up the material.

Authors' methods: Reference gene primer amplification gave nucleated cell count estimates. Only in-frame clones appear in the TCRdb table, and some are missing; sequencing was by immunoSEQ multiplex PCR. V and J calls and clone size are as listed in that table; D and trimming were resolved from the DNA. The sample includes tens of thousands of clones, around 84% of them seen just once. Sequenced material: peripheral blood. This sequence joins TRBV6-1 and TRBJ1-2; D call uncertain. The receptor's source is a woman of 80 years or more with acute or convalescent COVID-19. The CDR3 sequence: CASSERPGYGYTF. CDR3 coding DNA: TGTGCCAGCAGTGAACGTCCAGGCTATGGCTACACCTTC.